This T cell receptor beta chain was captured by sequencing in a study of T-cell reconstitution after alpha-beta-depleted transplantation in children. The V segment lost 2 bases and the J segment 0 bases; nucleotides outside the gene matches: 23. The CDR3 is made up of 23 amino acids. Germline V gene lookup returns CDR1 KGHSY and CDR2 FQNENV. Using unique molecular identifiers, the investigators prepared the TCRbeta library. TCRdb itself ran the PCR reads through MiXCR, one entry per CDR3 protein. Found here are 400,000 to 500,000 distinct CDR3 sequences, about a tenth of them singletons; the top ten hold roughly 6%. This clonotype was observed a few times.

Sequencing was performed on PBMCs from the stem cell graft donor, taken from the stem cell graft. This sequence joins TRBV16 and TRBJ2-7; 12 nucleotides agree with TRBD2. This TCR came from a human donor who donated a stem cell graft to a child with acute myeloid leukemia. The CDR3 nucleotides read TGTGCCAGCAGCCAACTCTACGGTCTCACTACAACTAGCGGGAGGCTCAGCTCCTACGAGCAGTACTTC. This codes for CASSQLYGLTTTSGRLSSYEQYF.